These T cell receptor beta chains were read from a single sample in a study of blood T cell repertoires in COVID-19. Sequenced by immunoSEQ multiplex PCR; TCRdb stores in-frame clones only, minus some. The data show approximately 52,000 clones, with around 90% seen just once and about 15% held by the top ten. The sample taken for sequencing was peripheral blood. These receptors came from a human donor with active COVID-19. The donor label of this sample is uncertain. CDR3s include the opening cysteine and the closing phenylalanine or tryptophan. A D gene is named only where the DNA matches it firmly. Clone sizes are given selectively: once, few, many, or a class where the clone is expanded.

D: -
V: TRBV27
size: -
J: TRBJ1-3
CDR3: CASSLGGSSGNTIYF
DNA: TGTGCCAGCAGTTTAGGAGGGAGCTCTGGAAACACCATATATTTT

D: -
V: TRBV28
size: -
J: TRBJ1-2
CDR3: CASSLSGSGYTF
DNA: TGTGCCAGCAGTTTGTCCGGGTCTGGCTACACCTTC

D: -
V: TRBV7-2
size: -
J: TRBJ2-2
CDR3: CASSLVYDTGELFF
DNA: TGTGCCAGCAGCTTAGTCTACGACACCGGGGAGCTGTTTTTT

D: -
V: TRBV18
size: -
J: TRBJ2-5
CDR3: CASSLGREETQYF
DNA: TGTGCCAGCTCTCTAGGAAGAGAAGAGACCCAGTACTTC

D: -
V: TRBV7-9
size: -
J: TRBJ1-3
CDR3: CASSLGSKRNTIYF
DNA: TGTGCCAGCAGCTTGGGCTCCAAGCGAAACACCATATATTTT

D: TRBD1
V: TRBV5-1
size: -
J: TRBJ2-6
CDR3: CASSGDRGFGSGANVLTF
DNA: TGCGCCAGCAGCGGGGACAGGGGATTTGGCTCTGGGGCCAACGTCCTGACTTTC

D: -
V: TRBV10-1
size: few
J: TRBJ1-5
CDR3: CASKVEGNQPQHF
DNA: TGCGCCAGCAAGGTTGAGGGCAATCAGCCCCAGCATTTT

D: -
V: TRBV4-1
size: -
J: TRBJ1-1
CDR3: CASSQTSLTRDTEAFF
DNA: TGCGCCAGCAGCCAGACCTCCCTGACCAGGGACACTGAAGCTTTCTTT

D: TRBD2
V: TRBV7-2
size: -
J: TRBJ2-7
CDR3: CASSLYSGSYEQYF
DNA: TGTGCCAGCAGCTTATACAGCGGGAGCTACGAGCAGTACTTC

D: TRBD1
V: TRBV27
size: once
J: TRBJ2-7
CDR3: CASSFGQGGEQYF
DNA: TGTGCCAGCAGTTTCGGACAGGGGGGGGAGCAGTACTTC

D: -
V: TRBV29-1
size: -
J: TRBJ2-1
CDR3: CSVEERTAAYNEQFF
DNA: TGCAGCGTTGAAGAACGGACAGCGGCCTACAATGAGCAGTTCTTC

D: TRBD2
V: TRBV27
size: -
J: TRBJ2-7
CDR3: CASSLKPLGSGDYEQYF
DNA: TGTGCCAGCAGTTTAAAGCCCCTTGGTAGCGGGGACTACGAGCAGTACTTC

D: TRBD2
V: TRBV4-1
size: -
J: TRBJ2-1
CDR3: CASSQEKGLAGGNEQFF
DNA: TGCGCCAGCAGCCAAGAGAAGGGGCTAGCGGGAGGCAATGAGCAGTTCTTC

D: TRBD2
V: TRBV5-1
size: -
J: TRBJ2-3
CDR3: CASSYGTSGGVTDTQYF
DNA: TGCGCCAGCAGCTACGGGACTAGCGGGGGAGTCACAGATACGCAGTATTTT

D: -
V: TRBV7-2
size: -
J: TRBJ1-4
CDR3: CASSYPGYGKLFF
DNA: TGTGCCAGCAGCTATCCAGGGTATGGAAAACTGTTTTTT

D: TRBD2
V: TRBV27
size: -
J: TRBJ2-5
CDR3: CASSSIAGAETQYF
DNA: TGTGCCAGCAGTAGTATAGCGGGAGCTGAGACCCAGTACTTC

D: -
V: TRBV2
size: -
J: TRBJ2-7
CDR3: CASSEIFEAREQYF
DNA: TGTGCCAGCAGTGAAATATTCGAAGCCCGGGAGCAGTACTTC

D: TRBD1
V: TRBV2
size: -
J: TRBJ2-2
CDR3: CASRQGARTGELFF
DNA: TGTGCCAGCCGACAGGGGGCGAGAACCGGGGAGCTGTTTTTT

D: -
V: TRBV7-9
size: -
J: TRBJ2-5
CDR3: CASSLGWGRETQYF
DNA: TGTGCCAGCAGCTTAGGCTGGGGCCGAGAGACCCAGTACTTC

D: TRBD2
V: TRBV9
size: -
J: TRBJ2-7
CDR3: CASSPLGGSEQYF
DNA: TGTGCCAGCAGCCCTCTCGGGGGGAGCGAGCAGTACTTC

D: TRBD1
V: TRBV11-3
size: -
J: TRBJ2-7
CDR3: CASSLLTGDQQYF
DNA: TGTGCCAGCAGCTTACTAACAGGGGATCAGCAGTACTTC

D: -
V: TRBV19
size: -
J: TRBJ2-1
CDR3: CASTRDSSYNEQFF
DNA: TGTGCCAGTACGCGAGACAGTTCCTACAATGAGCAGTTCTTC

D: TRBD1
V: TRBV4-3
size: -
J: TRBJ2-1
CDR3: CASSQERQGKYNEQFF
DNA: TGCGCCAGCAGCCAAGAAAGACAGGGGAAATACAATGAGCAGTTCTTC

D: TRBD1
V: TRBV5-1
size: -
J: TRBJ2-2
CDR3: CASSFGQGAEGELFF
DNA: TGCGCCAGCAGCTTCGGACAGGGGGCAGAAGGGGAGCTGTTTTTT

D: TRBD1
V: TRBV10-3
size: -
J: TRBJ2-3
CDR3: CAISPGQDTDTQYF
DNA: TGTGCCATCAGTCCCGGACAGGACACAGATACGCAGTATTTT

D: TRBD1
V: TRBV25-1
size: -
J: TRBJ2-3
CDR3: CASSGTGDGADTQYF
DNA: TGTGCCAGCAGTGGGACAGGGGATGGAGCAGATACGCAGTATTTT

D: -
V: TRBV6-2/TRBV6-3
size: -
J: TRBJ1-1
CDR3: CASSYSRGGLRTEAFF
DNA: TGTGCCAGCAGTTACTCACGGGGGGGGCTAAGAACTGAAGCTTTCTTT

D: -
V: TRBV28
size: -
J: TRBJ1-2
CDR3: CASSLGPGVGYTF
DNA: TGTGCCAGCAGTTTAGGACCAGGGGTAGGCTACACCTTC

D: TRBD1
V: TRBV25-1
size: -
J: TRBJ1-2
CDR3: CASSGTGGANYGYTF
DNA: TGTGCCAGCAGTGGAACAGGGGGCGCTAACTATGGCTACACCTTC

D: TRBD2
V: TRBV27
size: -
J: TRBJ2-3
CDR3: CASRSGLAGVDTQYF
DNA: TGTGCCAGCAGATCGGGACTAGCGGGAGTAGATACGCAGTATTTT

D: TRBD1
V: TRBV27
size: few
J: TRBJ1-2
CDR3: CASSGTGTGFVGDGYTF
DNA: TGTGCCAGCAGTGGTACCGGGACAGGGTTTGTAGGGGATGGCTACACCTTC

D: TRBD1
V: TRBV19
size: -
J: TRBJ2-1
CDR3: CASSSVQGYNEQFF
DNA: TGTGCCAGTAGTTCGGTACAGGGGTACAATGAGCAGTTCTTC

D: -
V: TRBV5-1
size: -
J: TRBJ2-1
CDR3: CASSMIGAGPYEQFF
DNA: TGCGCCAGCAGCATGATTGGGGCAGGGCCATATGAGCAGTTCTTC

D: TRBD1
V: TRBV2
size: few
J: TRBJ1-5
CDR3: CASSEGTGGNQPQHF
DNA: TGTGCCAGCAGTGAAGGGACAGGAGGAAATCAGCCCCAGCATTTT

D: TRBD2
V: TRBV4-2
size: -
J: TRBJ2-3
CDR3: CASSPRVQAGATDTQYF
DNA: TGTGCCAGCAGCCCAAGGGTCCAAGCGGGGGCAACAGATACGCAGTATTTT

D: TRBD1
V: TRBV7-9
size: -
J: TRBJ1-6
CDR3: CASSPTGGLNSPLHF
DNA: TGTGCCAGCAGCCCGACAGGGGGGCTGAATTCACCCCTCCACTTT

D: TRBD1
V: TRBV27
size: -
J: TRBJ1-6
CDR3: CASSAGTGASPLHF
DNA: TGTGCCAGCAGTGCCGGGACAGGGGCTTCACCCCTCCACTTT

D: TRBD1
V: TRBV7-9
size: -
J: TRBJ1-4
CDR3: CASSAGGTGILEKLFF
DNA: TGTGCCAGCAGCGCAGGCGGGACAGGGATTTTGGAAAAACTGTTTTTT

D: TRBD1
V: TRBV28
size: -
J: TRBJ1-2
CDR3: CASCDRESYYGYTF
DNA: TGTGCCAGCTGTGACAGGGAAAGTTACTATGGCTACACCTTC

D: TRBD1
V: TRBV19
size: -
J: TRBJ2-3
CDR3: CASSDEGDRVTDTQYF
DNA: TGTGCCAGTAGTGATGAAGGAGACAGGGTCACAGATACGCAGTATTTT

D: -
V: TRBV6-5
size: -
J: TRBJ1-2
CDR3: CASSQQTLDGYTF
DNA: TGTGCCAGCAGTCAACAGACCCTGGATGGCTACACCTTC

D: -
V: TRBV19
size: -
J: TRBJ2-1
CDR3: CASSISQFNEQFF
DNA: TGTGCCAGTAGTATTTCACAGTTCAATGAGCAGTTCTTC

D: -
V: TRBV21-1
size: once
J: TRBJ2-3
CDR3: CARTPATDTQYF
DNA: TGTGCCAGGACTCCAGCCACAGATACGCAGTATTTT

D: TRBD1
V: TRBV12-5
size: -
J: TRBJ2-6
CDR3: CASGFRTGSAGANVLTF
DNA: TGTGCTAGTGGTTTCAGGACAGGGTCGGCTGGGGCCAACGTCCTGACTTTC

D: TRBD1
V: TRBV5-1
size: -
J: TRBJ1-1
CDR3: CASSTGTVNTEAFF
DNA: TGCGCCAGCAGCACCGGGACAGTTAACACTGAAGCTTTCTTT

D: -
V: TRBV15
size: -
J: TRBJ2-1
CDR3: CATSLPGRGINEQFF
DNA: TGTGCCACCAGCCTTCCTGGTAGGGGGATAAATGAGCAGTTCTTC

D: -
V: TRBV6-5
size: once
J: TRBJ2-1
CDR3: CASSSGHEQFF
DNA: TGTGCCAGCAGTAGCGGGCATGAGCAGTTCTTC

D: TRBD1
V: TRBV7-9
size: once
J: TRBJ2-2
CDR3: CASSSGQLNTGELFF
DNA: TGTGCCAGCAGCTCGGGACAGCTGAACACCGGGGAGCTGTTTTTT

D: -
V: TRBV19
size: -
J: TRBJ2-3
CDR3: CASSMMTRGPRGDTQYF
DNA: TGTGCCAGTAGTATGATGACTAGGGGGCCGCGGGGAGATACGCAGTATTTT

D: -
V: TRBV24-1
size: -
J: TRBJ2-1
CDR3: CATSAGAPDNEQFF
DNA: TGTGCCACCAGTGCTGGGGCGCCGGACAATGAGCAGTTCTTC

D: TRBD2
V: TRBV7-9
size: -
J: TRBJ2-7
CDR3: CASSPDSGPASYEQYF
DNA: TGTGCCAGCAGCCCCGATAGCGGGCCCGCCTCCTACGAGCAGTACTTC